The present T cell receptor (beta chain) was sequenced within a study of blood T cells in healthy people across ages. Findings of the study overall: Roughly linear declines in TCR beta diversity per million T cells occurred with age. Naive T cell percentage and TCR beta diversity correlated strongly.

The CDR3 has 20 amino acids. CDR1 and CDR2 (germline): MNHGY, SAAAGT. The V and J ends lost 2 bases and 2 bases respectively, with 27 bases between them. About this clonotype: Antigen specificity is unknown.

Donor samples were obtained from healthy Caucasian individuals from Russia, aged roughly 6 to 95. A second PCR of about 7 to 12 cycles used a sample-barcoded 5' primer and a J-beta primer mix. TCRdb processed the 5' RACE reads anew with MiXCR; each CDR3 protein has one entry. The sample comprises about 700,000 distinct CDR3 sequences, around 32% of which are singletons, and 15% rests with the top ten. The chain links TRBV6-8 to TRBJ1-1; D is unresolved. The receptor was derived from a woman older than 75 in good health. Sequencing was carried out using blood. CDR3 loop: CASSYPKDRGGGWVNTEAFF. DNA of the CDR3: TGTGCCAGCAGTTACCCGAAGGACCGGGGTGGAGGTTGGGTCAACACTGAAGCTTTCTTT.